This paragraph covers one T cell receptor (beta chain) sequence. Antigen unknown. Sample treatment: 10-day PBMC culture with coronavirus spike peptide pools or control peptides (ViraFEST assay). An unexposed donor provided the CD4+ T cells, which were collected before the COVID-19 pandemic (2011-2018). The V gene lost 0 bases and the J gene lost 6 bases, with 12 bases spanning the gap. Germline-derived CDR1 and CDR2 are SEHNR and FQNEAQ (reference sequence). The CDR3 is 15 residues long. With the Oncomine TCR Beta short-read assay, DNA from cultured CD4+ T cells was sequenced. It was from cultured CD4+ T cells that genomic DNA was extracted. Each CDR3 protein gets one entry after TCRdb re-called the PCR reads with MiXCR. The sample includes under 8,000 distinct CDR3 sequences, around 30% of them seen just once. These data originate in a study of vaccination and CD4 T cells after COVID-19.

This chain joins TRBV7-9 and TRBJ2-1; D remains ambiguous. Sequencing was performed on CD4+ T cells from blood, cultured in vitro. This TCR derives from a human donor in good health. CDR3: CASSLALASINEQFF. The CDR3 DNA follows: TGTGCCAGCAGCTTAGCTCTCGCCTCGATCAATGAGCAGTTCTTC.